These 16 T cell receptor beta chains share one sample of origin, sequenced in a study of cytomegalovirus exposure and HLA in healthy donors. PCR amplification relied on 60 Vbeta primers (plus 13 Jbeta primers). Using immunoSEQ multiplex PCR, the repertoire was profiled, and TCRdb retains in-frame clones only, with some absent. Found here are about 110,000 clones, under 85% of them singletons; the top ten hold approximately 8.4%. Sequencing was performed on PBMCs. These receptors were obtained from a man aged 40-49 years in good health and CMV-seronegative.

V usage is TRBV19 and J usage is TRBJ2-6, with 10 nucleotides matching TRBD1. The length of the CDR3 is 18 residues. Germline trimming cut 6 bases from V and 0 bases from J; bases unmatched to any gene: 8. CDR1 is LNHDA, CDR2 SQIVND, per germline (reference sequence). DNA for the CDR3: TGTGCCAGTAGATTTTCTTGGGACAGGGGCTCTGGGGCCAACGTCCTGACTTTC. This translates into CASRFSWDRGSGANVLTF.

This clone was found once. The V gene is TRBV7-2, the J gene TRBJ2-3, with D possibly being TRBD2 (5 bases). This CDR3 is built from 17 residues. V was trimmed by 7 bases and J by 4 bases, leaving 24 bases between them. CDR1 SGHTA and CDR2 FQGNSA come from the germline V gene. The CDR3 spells CASTSGPGLAVADTQYF. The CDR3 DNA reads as TGTGCCAGCACCTCCGGTCCTGGGCTAGCAGTTGCAGATACGCAGTATTTT.

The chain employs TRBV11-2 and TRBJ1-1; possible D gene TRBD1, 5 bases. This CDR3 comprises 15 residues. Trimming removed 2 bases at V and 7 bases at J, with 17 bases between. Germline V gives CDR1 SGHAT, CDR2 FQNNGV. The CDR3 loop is CASSLLADIGVEAFF. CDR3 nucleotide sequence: TGTGCCAGCAGCTTATTGGCGGACATAGGCGTTGAAGCTTTCTTT. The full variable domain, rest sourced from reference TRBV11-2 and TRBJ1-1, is EAGVAQSPRYKIIEKRQSVAFWCNPISGHATLYWYQQILGQGPKLLIQFQNNGVVDDSQLPKDRFSAERLKGVDSTLKIQPAKLEDSAVYLCASSLLADIGVEAFFGQGTRLTVV.

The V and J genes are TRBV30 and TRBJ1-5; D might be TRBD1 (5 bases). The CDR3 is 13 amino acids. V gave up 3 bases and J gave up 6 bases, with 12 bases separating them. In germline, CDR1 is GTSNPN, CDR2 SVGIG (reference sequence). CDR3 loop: CAWSQGNGQPQHF. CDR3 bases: TGTGCCTGGAGCCAGGGAAACGGTCAGCCCCAGCATTTT.

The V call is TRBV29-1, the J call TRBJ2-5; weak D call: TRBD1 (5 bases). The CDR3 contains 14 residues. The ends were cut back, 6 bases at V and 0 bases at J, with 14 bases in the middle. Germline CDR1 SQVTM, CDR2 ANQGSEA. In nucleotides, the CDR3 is TGCAGCGTCAAAAGCGCAGGGTACCAAGAGACCCAGTACTTC. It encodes CSVKSAGYQETQYF.

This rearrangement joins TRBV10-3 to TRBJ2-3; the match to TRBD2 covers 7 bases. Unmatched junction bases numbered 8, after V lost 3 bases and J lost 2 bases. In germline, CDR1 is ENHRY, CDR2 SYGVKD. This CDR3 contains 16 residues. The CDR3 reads CAISDKAGESTDTQYF. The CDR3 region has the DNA TGTGCCATCAGTGATAAGGCGGGGGAGTCCACAGATACGCAGTATTTT.

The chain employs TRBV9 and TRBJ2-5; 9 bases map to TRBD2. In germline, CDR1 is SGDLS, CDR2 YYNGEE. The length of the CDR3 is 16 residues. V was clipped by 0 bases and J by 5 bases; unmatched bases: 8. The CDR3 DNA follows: TGTGCCAGCAGCGTAGCGCTGCGGGGGGGCCACGAGACCCAGTACTTC. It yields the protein CASSVALRGGHETQYF.

The DNA for the CDR3 is TGCGCCAGCAGCAAAGACCGGGGGGGCCAAGAGACCCAGTACTTC. This codes for CASSKDRGGQETQYF. The V and J genes are TRBV5-1 and TRBJ2-5; 8 nucleotides agree with TRBD2. The J segment lost 1 base and the V segment lost 4 bases, leaving 6 bases of the junction unmatched. The CDR3 is 15 residues long. The germline CDR1 and CDR2 sequences are SGHRS and YFSETQ.

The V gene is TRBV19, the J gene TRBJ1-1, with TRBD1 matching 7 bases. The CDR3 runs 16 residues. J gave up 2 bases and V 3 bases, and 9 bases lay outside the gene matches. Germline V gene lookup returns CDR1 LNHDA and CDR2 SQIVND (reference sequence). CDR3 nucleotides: TGTGCCAGTAGTATGAGGCCCGGGACAGCTAACACTGAAGCTTTCTTT. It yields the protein CASSMRPGTANTEAFF.

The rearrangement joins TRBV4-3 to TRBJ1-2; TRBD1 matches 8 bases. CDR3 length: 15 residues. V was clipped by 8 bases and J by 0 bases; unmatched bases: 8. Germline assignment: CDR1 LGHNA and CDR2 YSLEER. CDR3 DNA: TGCGCCAGCTCGGACAGGGAGCCCACTAACTATGGCTACACCTTC. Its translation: CASSDREPTNYGYTF.

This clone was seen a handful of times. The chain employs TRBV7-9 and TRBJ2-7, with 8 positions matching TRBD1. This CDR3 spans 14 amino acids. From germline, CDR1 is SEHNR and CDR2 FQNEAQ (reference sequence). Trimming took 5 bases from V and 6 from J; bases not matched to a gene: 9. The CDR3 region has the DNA TGTGCCAGCAGCCTTTACAGGGGGAGCGGCGAGCAGTACTTC. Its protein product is CASSLYRGSGEQYF.

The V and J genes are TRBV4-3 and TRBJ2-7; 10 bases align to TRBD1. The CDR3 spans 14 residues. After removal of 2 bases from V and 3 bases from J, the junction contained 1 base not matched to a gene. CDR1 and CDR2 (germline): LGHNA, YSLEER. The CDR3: CASSQWTGGYEQYF. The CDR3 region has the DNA TGCGCCAGCAGCCAATGGACAGGGGGCTACGAGCAGTACTTC.

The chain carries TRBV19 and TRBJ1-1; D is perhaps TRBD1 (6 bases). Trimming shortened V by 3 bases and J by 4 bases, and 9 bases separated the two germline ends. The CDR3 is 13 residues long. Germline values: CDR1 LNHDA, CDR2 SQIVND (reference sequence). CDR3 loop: CASSIGQFTEAFF. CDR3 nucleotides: TGTGCCAGTAGTATCGGACAGTTCACTGAAGCTTTCTTT.

The CDR3 DNA sequence: TGTGCCAGCATCCGGGGAGGCACCGGGGAGCTGTTTTTT. This translates into CASIRGGTGELFF. This rearrangement joins TRBV5-6 to TRBJ2-2; tentative D call: TRBD2 (6 bases). Trimming cost V 6 bases and J 4 bases, with 10 bases left between them. The CDR3 runs 13 residues. Germline V gives CDR1 SGHDT, CDR2 YYEEEE. The full variable domain, in which reference TRBV5-6 and TRBJ2-2 provide the parts outside the CDR3, is DAGVTQSPTHLIKTRGQQVTLRCSPKSGHDTVSWYQQALGQGPQFIFQYYEEEERQRGNFPDRFSGHQFPNYSSELNVNALLLGDSALYLCASIRGGTGELFFGEGSRLTVL.

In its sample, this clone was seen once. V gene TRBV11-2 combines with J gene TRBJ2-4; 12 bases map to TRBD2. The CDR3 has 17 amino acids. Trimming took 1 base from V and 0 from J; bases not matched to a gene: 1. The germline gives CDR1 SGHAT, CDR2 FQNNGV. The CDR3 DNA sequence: TGTGCCAGCAGCTTAGGGACTAGCGGGGTAGCCAAAAACATTCAGTACTTC. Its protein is CASSLGTSGVAKNIQYF. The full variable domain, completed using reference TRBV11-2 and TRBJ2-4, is EAGVAQSPRYKIIEKRQSVAFWCNPISGHATLYWYQQILGQGPKLLIQFQNNGVVDDSQLPKDRFSAERLKGVDSTLKIQPAKLEDSAVYLCASSLGTSGVAKNIQYFGAGTRLSVL.

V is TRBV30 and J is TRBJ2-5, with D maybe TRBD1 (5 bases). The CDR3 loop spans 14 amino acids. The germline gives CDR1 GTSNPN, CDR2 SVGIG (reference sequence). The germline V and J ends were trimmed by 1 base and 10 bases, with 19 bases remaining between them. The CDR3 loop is CAWSGGGQGVIQYF. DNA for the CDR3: TGTGCCTGGAGTGGGGGTGGCCAGGGTGTGATCCAGTACTTC.